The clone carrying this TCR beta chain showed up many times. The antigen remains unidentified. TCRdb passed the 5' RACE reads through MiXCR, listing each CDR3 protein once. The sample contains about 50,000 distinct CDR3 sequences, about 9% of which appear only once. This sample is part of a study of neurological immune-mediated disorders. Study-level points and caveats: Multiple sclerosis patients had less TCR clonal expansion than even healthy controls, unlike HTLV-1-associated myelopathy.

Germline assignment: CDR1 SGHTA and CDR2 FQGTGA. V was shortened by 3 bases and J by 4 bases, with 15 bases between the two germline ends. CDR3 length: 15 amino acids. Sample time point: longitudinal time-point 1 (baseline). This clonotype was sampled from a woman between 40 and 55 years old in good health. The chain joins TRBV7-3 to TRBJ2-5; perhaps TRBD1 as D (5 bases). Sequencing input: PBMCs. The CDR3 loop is CASSFRPGIGETQYF. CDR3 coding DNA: TGTGCCAGCAGCTTCAGACCAGGGATTGGAGAGACCCAGTACTTC.